The 24 T cell receptor beta chains listed next were all sequenced from one sample in a study of patients and donors after allogeneic stem cell transplantation. TCRdb independently ran MiXCR on the RT-PCR reads; one entry per CDR3 protein. The table has some 150,000 distinct CDR3 sequences, 30% to 45% seen once. Material for sequencing was blood, either unsorted or a sorted T cell fraction (not recorded which). The receptors originated from a human donor who was either an allogeneic HSCT recipient or a stem cell or donor lymphocyte infusion donor (not recorded which). It is not recorded whose cells these are; they may come from a transplant donor.

The rearrangement joins TRBV10-3 to TRBJ2-3; 12 bases agree with TRBD2. The length of the CDR3 is 13 residues. Germline CDR1 and CDR2: ENHRY and SYGVKD. V gave up 8 bases and J gave up 3 bases; unmatched junction bases: 0. The CDR3 sequence is CAIGLAGTDTQYF. DNA of the CDR3: TGTGCCATCGGACTAGCGGGGACAGATACGCAGTATTTT.

The chain carries TRBV6-5 and TRBJ2-3, with 11 positions matching TRBD2. V shed 10 bases, J shed 7 bases, and the junction held 13 bases outside the gene matches. CDR3 size: 15 residues. Germline V gives CDR1 MNHEY, CDR2 SVGAGI. Here the CDR3 reads CATSPGLAELYTQYF. DNA of the CDR3: TGTGCCACATCTCCGGGACTAGCGGAGTTATATACGCAGTATTTT.

A few counts support this clonotype. CDR3 region: CASRAPPGDGATNEKLFF. The CDR3 region has the DNA TGCGCCAGCCGGGCCCCACCAGGGGATGGGGCAACTAATGAAAAACTGTTTTTT. This sequence joins TRBV5-1 and TRBJ1-4, with D maybe TRBD1 (6 bases). Trimming shortened V by 7 bases and J by 0 bases, and 22 bases separated the two germline ends. The CDR3 contains 18 residues. Germline lookup yields CDR1 SGHRS and CDR2 YFSETQ. Combining the CDR3 with reference TRBV5-1 and TRBJ1-4 gives the whole variable domain KAGVTQTPRYLIKTRGQQVTLSCSPISGHRSVSWYQQTPGQGLQFLFEYFSETQRNKGNFPGRFSGRQFSNSRSEMNVSTLELGDSALYLCASRAPPGDGATNEKLFFGSGTQLSVL.

This rearrangement joins TRBV25-1 to TRBJ1-1; tentative D call: TRBD1 (5 bases). CDR1 and CDR2 from the germline V gene are MGHDK and SYGVNS. Between the trimmed V and J ends, which lost 8 bases and 10 bases, there was a span of 17 bases. The CDR3 extends over 12 amino acids. DNA of the CDR3: TGTGCCAGCCCGAAGGGACTCGGTAGAGCTTTCTTT. The encoded protein is CASPKGLGRAFF.

The rearrangement joins TRBV10-3 to TRBJ1-2; D is unresolved. V was pared by 2 bases and J by 1 base, with 11 bases between. The CDR3 loop spans 15 amino acids. Germline CDR1 and CDR2: ENHRY and SYGVKD. The CDR3 nucleotides are TGTGCCATCAGTGAGCACCAGGCGATTAACTATGGCTACACCTTC. It is translated as CAISEHQAINYGYTF.

This chain uses TRBV9 with TRBJ1-2, with D unresolved. The CDR3 covers 13 residues. Germline CDR1 is SGDLS and CDR2 is YYNGEE. Trimming pared 2 bases from V and 4 bases from J, leaving 9 bases between. This CDR3 reads CASSVSGPYGYTF. In DNA form, the CDR3 reads TGTGCCAGCAGCGTGTCAGGCCCCTATGGCTACACCTTC.

The chain employs TRBV7-2 and TRBJ1-5; 8 nucleotides align to TRBD1. Germline V CDR1 and CDR2: SGHTA, FQGNSA. V lost 4 bases to trimming and J lost 7 bases; unmatched junction nucleotides: 9. The length of the CDR3 is 15 residues. CDR3: CASSSAGGVNQPQHF. For the CDR3, the DNA is TGTGCCAGCAGCTCCGCAGGGGGCGTCAACCAGCCCCAGCATTTT. The full variable domain, with the rest looked up from reference TRBV7-2 and TRBJ1-5, is GAGVSQSPSNKVTEKGKDVELRCDPISGHTALYWYRQSLGQGLEFLIYFQGNSAPDKSGLPSDRFSAERTGGSVSTLTIQRTQQEDSAVYLCASSSAGGVNQPQHFGDGTRLSIL.

The chain recombines TRBV28 with TRBJ2-3, with no clear D. This CDR3 contains 13 residues. V was clipped by 3 bases and J by 2 bases, with 6 bases between them. Germline assignment: CDR1 MDHEN and CDR2 SYDVKM. CDR3 nucleotide sequence: TGTGCCAGCAGTTTCCGGCCCACAGATACGCAGTATTTT. The encoded protein is CASSFRPTDTQYF.

This clonotype was found a few times. J is TRBJ2-2 and V is TRBV15; D gene uncertain. Germline V gene sequence: CDR1 LNHNV, CDR2 YYDKDF (reference sequence). V was trimmed by 4 bases and J by 6 bases, leaving 6 bases between them. CDR3 length: 12 residues. CDR3 in DNA: TGTGCCACCAGCAAACATGCCGGGGAGCTGTTTTTT. Translated, it gives CATSKHAGELFF. The whole variable domain, filled in from reference TRBV15 and TRBJ2-2, reads DAMVIQNPRYQVTQFGKPVTLSCSQTLNHNVMYWYQQKSSQAPKLLFHYYDKDFNNEADTPDNFQSRRPNTSFCFLDIRSPGLGDTAMYLCATSKHAGELFFGEGSRLTVL.

The chain links TRBV5-1 to TRBJ2-6; a possible D gene is TRBD1 (5 bases). The CDR3 has 18 residues. Germline V gives CDR1 SGHRS, CDR2 YFSETQ. With 4 bases removed from V and 0 bases from J, the gap between germline ends came to 17 bases. CDR3: CASSPNARDSSGANVLTF. The CDR3 DNA is TGCGCCAGCAGCCCTAATGCCAGGGATTCCTCTGGGGCCAACGTCCTGACTTTC.

CDR3: CASNSGWEGYTF. For the CDR3, the DNA is TGTGCCAGCAATTCCGGATGGGAGGGCTACACCTTC. This chain links TRBV19 with TRBJ1-2, with D uncertain. Germline CDR1 and CDR2: LNHDA and SQIVND (reference sequence). This CDR3 is built from 12 residues. Trimming removed 9 bases from V and 8 bases from J, with 16 bases in between.

In DNA form, the CDR3 reads TGTGCCAGCAGACTCCCGCCCGGGTTTAATGAAAAACTGTTTTTT. Its protein product is CASRLPPGFNEKLFF. The rearrangement links TRBV5-8 to TRBJ1-4, with D unclear. The V gene's germline CDR1 is SGHTS and CDR2 YDEGEE. The length of the CDR3 is 15 residues. V was cut by 5 bases and J by 4 bases, with 15 bases left in between.

This clonotype has just a few counts. The gene calls are TRBV9 and TRBJ2-6; 8 bases fit TRBD1. CDR3 size: 17 residues. V shed 4 bases and J 0 bases; nucleotides not matched to a gene: 6. Germline values: CDR1 SGDLS, CDR2 YYNGEE. CDR3 protein: CASSSGTGGSGANVLTF. The CDR3 region has the DNA TGTGCCAGCAGCTCCGGGACAGGAGGCTCTGGGGCCAACGTCCTGACTTTC.

This clonotype was found a few times. This chain links TRBV20-1 with TRBJ2-7; 9 bases align to TRBD1. Germline CDR1 DFQATT, CDR2 SNEGSKA (reference sequence). The CDR3 is 13 residues long. The junction had 4 bases not matched to a gene; V was cut back by 4 bases and J by 3 bases. As DNA, the CDR3 is TGCAGTGCTACCCCGGGACAGGGCTACGAGCAGTACGTC. It is translated as CSATPGQGYEQYV.

V gene TRBV5-5 combines with J gene TRBJ2-3; a weak D match, TRBD1 (5 bases). The CDR3 extends over 16 amino acids. Deletions cut 1 base from V and 2 bases from J, with 14 bases between. Per the germline V gene, CDR1 is SGHKS and CDR2 is YYEKEE (reference sequence). The CDR3 loop is CASSLNPGINTDTQYF. The CDR3, as DNA: TGTGCCAGCAGCTTGAATCCAGGGATAAACACAGATACGCAGTATTTT.

The chain is built from TRBV5-6 and TRBJ1-1; 8 nucleotides match TRBD1. V was pared by 6 bases and J by 0 bases, with 7 bases of the junction left unmatched. This CDR3 comprises 15 residues. The germline CDR1 and CDR2 sequences are SGHDT and YYEEEE. The CDR3 sequence: CASTPSTGVNTEAFF. CDR3 DNA: TGTGCCAGCACCCCTTCGACAGGGGTGAACACTGAAGCTTTCTTT.

The sample holds a few counts of this clonotype. The chain couples TRBV28 to TRBJ2-3, with D unresolved. The CDR3 length is 13 residues. CDR1 is MDHEN and CDR2 is SYDVKM in the germline V gene. V was cut by 7 bases and J by 4 bases, with 12 bases left in between. CDR3 sequence (DNA): TGTGCCAGCACGAGAATAGGGCCAGATACGCAGTATTTT. As protein: CASTRIGPDTQYF.

The chain recombines TRBV6-6 with TRBJ1-4; maybe TRBD1 (6 bases). Trimming cost V 2 bases and J 4 bases, with 11 bases left between them. The CDR3 contains 15 residues. CDR1 MNHNY and CDR2 SVGAGI come from the germline V gene (reference sequence). The CDR3 here is CASSYEGGINEKLFF. The CDR3 DNA follows: TGTGCCAGCAGTTACGAGGGGGGTATTAATGAAAAACTGTTTTTT.

In its sample, this clonotype was seen a few times. The chain recombines TRBV7-2 with TRBJ1-2, with TRBD1 matching 7 bases. Trimming at V came to 5 bases and at J to 4 bases, leaving 7 bases not matched to a gene. This CDR3 region has 14 residues. Germline assignment: CDR1 SGHTA and CDR2 FQGNSA. The CDR3 sequence is CASSPRDRVYGYTF. For the CDR3, the DNA is TGTGCCAGCAGCCCGAGGGACAGAGTCTATGGCTACACCTTC. Variable domain in full (rest from reference TRBV7-2 and TRBJ1-2): GAGVSQSPSNKVTEKGKDVELRCDPISGHTALYWYRQSLGQGLEFLIYFQGNSAPDKSGLPSDRFSAERTGGSVSTLTIQRTQQEDSAVYLCASSPRDRVYGYTFGSGTRLTVV.

The chain combines TRBV7-2 with TRBJ2-1, with 7 bases fitting TRBD1. Germline lookup yields CDR1 SGHTA and CDR2 FQGNSA. V was pared by 4 bases and J by 5 bases, with 8 bases of the junction left unmatched. The CDR3 is 15 residues long. CDR3 in DNA: TGTGCCAGCAGCTCTACCGGGACAGTTAACAATGAGCAGTTCTTC. As protein: CASSSTGTVNNEQFF.

The V and J genes are TRBV7-2 and TRBJ1-2; no definite D call. Germline CDR1 SGHTA, CDR2 FQGNSA. V shed 5 bases and J shed 4 bases, with 17 bases lying between them. There are 15 residues in the CDR3. The CDR3 region is CASSPRSTESYGYTF. The CDR3 DNA reads as TGTGCCAGCAGCCCCCGGTCGACGGAGAGCTATGGCTACACCTTC. The entire variable domain, with the rest obtained from reference TRBV7-2 and TRBJ1-2, is as follows: GAGVSQSPSNKVTEKGKDVELRCDPISGHTALYWYRQSLGQGLEFLIYFQGNSAPDKSGLPSDRFSAERTGGSVSTLTIQRTQQEDSAVYLCASSPRSTESYGYTFGSGTRLTVV.

The V and J genes are TRBV7-3 and TRBJ1-1; 7 positions agree with TRBD1. This CDR3 has 14 amino acids. Germline V lookup: CDR1 SGHTA, CDR2 FQGTGA. The V and J ends lost 4 bases and 12 bases, in that order; junction bases with no gene match: 14. The CDR3 region is CASSSGQYPLKTFF. The CDR3, as DNA: TGTGCCAGCAGCTCGGGACAGTATCCTCTGAAAACTTTCTTT.

This chain connects TRBV29-1 to TRBJ1-4, with no clear D. The CDR3 contains 13 residues. CDR1 is SQVTM, CDR2 ANQGSEA, per germline. Trimming shortened V by 1 base and J by 3 bases, and 6 bases separated the two germline ends. The CDR3 DNA reads TGCAGCGTTGAAGGTCAAGCTAATGAAAAACTGTTTTTT. Amino acid sequence: CSVEGQANEKLFF.

This clonotype was counted a few times. V is TRBV20-1 and J is TRBJ1-2; D uncertain. The CDR3 consists of 14 residues. CDR1 and CDR2 (germline): DFQATT, SNEGSKA (reference sequence). The V and J ends lost 1 base and 4 bases respectively, with 13 bases between them. The chain's CDR3 is CSARGALVLYGYTF. The CDR3 DNA follows: TGCAGTGCTAGAGGGGCTCTAGTCCTCTATGGCTACACCTTC.